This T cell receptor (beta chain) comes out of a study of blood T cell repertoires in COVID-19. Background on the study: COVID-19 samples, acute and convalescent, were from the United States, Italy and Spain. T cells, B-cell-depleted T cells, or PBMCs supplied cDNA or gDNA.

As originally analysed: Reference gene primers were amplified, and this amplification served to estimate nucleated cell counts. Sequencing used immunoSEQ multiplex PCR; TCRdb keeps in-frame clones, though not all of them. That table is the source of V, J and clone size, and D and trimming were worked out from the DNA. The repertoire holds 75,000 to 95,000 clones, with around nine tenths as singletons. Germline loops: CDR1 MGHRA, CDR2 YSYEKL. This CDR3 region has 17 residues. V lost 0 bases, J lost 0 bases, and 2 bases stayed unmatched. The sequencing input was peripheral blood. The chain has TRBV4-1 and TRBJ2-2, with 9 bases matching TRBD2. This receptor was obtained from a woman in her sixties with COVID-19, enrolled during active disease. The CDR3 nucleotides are TGCGCCAGCAGCCAAGACGAGCGGGGGGCGAACACCGGGGAGCTGTTTTTT. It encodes CASSQDERGANTGELFF.